The T cell receptor beta chain described here comes from a study of shared clonotypes between healthy human individuals. Study overall: Three plates were used per donor for CD4 naive, three for CD4 memory, two for CD8 naive and one for CD8 memory. Findings and limits, study-wide: An effect of sequencing depth on clonotype sharing among donors was expected. Non-shared clonotypes displayed generation probabilities falling below those of clonotypes present in all four donors. Of the naive CD4 clonotypes, roughly 5% were shared across several donors.

This CDR3 region has 12 residues. The germline V and J ends were trimmed by 3 bases and 6 bases, with 6 bases remaining between them. Germline CDR1 is SGHAT and CDR2 is FQNNGV. In this sample, this clone turned up a few times. The antigen is undetermined. Using immunoSEQ multiplex PCR, the repertoire was profiled, and TCRdb retains in-frame clones only, with some absent. The sample includes fewer than 150,000 clones, about 67% of them seen just once. The specimen sequenced was memory CD8+ T cells sorted from blood. Described subset: CD45RO+ cells pooled with CCR7-negative TemRA cells. V usage is TRBV11-2 and J usage is TRBJ1-5; unclear D gene. The receptor was derived from a woman in her twenties or thirties in good health. In DNA form, the CDR3 reads TGTGCCAGCAGCTTTACCGGTCAGCCCCAGCATTTT. Residues: CASSFTGQPQHF.